The 30 T cell receptor beta chains given below trace back to one sample, sequenced in a study of a mutant IDH1 vaccine in newly diagnosed glioma. Clones were read by immunoSEQ multiplex PCR, and TCRdb kept only the in-frame ones, dropping some. The table has about 94,000 clones, just under 90% seen once; the top ten hold over 0.6%. Their cognate antigens are unknown. Time point here: week 47, end of study. The vaccine gave 300 ug of a 20-mer mutant IDH1 peptide subcutaneously per dose. The starting material was PBMCs, obtained from a glioma patient whose treatment included an IDH1 peptide vaccine. The source of these receptors is a woman in her fifties or sixties with glioma.

The chain joins TRBV5-5 to TRBJ1-5, with 9 bases fitting TRBD1. The length of the CDR3 is 15 residues. The V gene's germline CDR1 is SGHKS and CDR2 YYEKEE (reference sequence). V lost 2 bases, J lost 2 bases, and 2 bases stayed unmatched. Written as DNA, the CDR3 is TGTGCCAGCAGCTTCGACAGGGGGGGCAATCAGCCCCAGCATTTT. It encodes CASSFDRGGNQPQHF.

This clone occurred once. This sequence joins TRBV2 and TRBJ2-7; 7 nucleotides match TRBD2. The length of the CDR3 is 14 residues. V lost 6 bases and J lost 7; bases outside the gene matches: 12. CDR1 SNHLY and CDR2 FYNNEI come from the germline V gene. The CDR3 loop is CASSPSGPRGEQYF. CDR3 DNA sequence: TGTGCCAGCAGCCCTAGCGGCCCCCGGGGGGAGCAGTACTTC.

V is TRBV7-3 and J is TRBJ2-2; possible D gene TRBD2, 6 bases. From germline, CDR1 is SGHTA and CDR2 FQGTGA. CDR3 length equals 17 residues. V was clipped by 2 bases and J by 6 bases, with 19 bases between them. CDR3 sequence reads: CASSLRAGPLLAGELFF. CDR3 in DNA: TGTGCCAGCAGCTTACGGGCGGGACCCCTCCTGGCCGGGGAGCTGTTTTTT.

The V gene is TRBV5-1, the J gene TRBJ1-4, with 7 positions matching TRBD1. Germline lookup yields CDR1 SGHRS and CDR2 YFSETQ. This CDR3 spans 15 amino acids. With V trimmed by 0 bases and J by 11 bases, 10 bases remained unmatched. The CDR3 reads CASSLGVGGFEKLFF. The CDR3, as DNA: TGCGCCAGCAGCTTGGGCGTAGGGGGCTTTGAGAAACTGTTTTTT.

The chain uses TRBV2 and TRBJ2-3; D may be TRBD1 (7 bases). The germline gives CDR1 SNHLY, CDR2 FYNNEI. This CDR3 spans 16 amino acids. V was shortened by 1 base and J by 2 bases, with 13 bases between the two germline ends. CDR3 in DNA: TGTGCCAGCAGTGAAGAGGCAGGGGGGTACACAGATACGCAGTATTTT. This sequence encodes CASSEEAGGYTDTQYF.

The rearrangement uses TRBV19 and TRBJ1-3, with TRBD1 matching over 7 bases. Per the germline V gene, CDR1 is LNHDA and CDR2 is SQIVND (reference sequence). CDR3 length: 14 residues. With V trimmed by 5 bases and J by 4 bases, 5 bases remained unmatched. This chain's CDR3 is CASSSTGAGNTIYF. The CDR3, as DNA: TGTGCCAGTAGTTCCACAGGGGCAGGAAACACCATATATTTT.

The genes are TRBV28 and TRBJ2-3, with TRBD1 identical over 7 bases. CDR1 is MDHEN and CDR2 is SYDVKM in the germline V gene. V shed 3 bases and J 12 bases; nucleotides not matched to a gene: 15. The CDR3 extends over 15 amino acids. CDR3 nucleotides: TGTGCCAGCAGTTTGAACAGGCGGGCAGGGGGAAAACAGTATTTT. Protein sequence: CASSLNRRAGGKQYF.

V is TRBV19 and J is TRBJ2-3; D ambiguous. The germline V gene encodes CDR1 LNHDA and CDR2 SQIVND (reference sequence). The germline V and J ends were trimmed by 2 bases and 2 bases, with 29 bases remaining between them. The CDR3 is 21 amino acids. The CDR3 region is CASSITYLYSEPISTTDTQYF. Written as DNA, the CDR3 is TGTGCCAGTAGTATAACGTATTTATACTCGGAACCTATTTCTACCACAGATACGCAGTATTTT.

CDR3 in DNA: TGTGCCAGCTCGCTCGCTGAGAGCTCCTATAATTCACCCCTCCACTTT. It codes for CASSLAESSYNSPLHF. The V and J genes are TRBV18 and TRBJ1-6; D is unclear. The ends were cut back, 6 bases at V and 0 bases at J, with 12 bases in the middle. This CDR3 region has 16 residues. Germline V gene sequence: CDR1 KGHSH, CDR2 LQKENI. Looking up the rest from reference TRBV18 and TRBJ1-6 gives the full variable domain: NAGVMQNPRHLVRRRGQEARLRCSPMKGHSHVYWYRQLPEEGLKFMVYLQKENIIDESGMPKERFSAEFPKEGPSILRIQQVVRGDSAAYFCASSLAESSYNSPLHFGNGTRLTVT.

The gene calls are TRBV11-2 and TRBJ1-2; possible D gene TRBD1, 5 bases. The CDR3 has 13 amino acids. The germline gives CDR1 SGHAT, CDR2 FQNNGV. With 0 bases removed from V and 8 bases from J, the gap between germline ends came to 10 bases. CDR3 residues: CASSLESRDGYTF. CDR3 nucleotides: TGTGCCAGCAGCTTAGAATCCAGGGACGGCTACACCTTC.

This chain links TRBV30 with TRBJ2-7; TRBD2 matches 9 bases. The CDR3 is 13 amino acids. With V trimmed by 0 bases and J by 6 bases, 3 bases remained unmatched. Germline assignment: CDR1 GTSNPN and CDR2 SVGIG (reference sequence). For the CDR3, the DNA is TGTGCCTGGAGTGTAATAGCGGGAGCCGAGCAGTACTTC. It yields the protein CAWSVIAGAEQYF. The full variable domain, with the rest looked up from reference TRBV30 and TRBJ2-7, is SQTIHQWPATLVQPVGSPLSLECTVEGTSNPNLYWYRQAAGRGLQLLFYSVGIGQISSEVPQNLSASRPQDRQFILSSKKLLLSDSGFYLCAWSVIAGAEQYFGPGTRLTVT.

This rearrangement joins TRBV7-9 to TRBJ1-2; 11 nucleotides agree with TRBD1. The CDR3 is 15 amino acids. V dropped 5 bases and J dropped 5; count of bases not matched to a gene: 7. The germline gives CDR1 SEHNR, CDR2 FQNEAQ (reference sequence). In DNA, the CDR3 is TGTGCCAGCAGCCATGGACAGGGGGCAAGATATGGCTACACCTTC. This codes for CASSHGQGARYGYTF.

This sequence joins TRBV5-5 and TRBJ2-2; the D gene could be TRBD1 or TRBD2 (6 bases each). V shed 3 bases and J shed 2 bases, with 14 bases lying between them. CDR3 size: 16 residues. CDR1 is SGHKS and CDR2 is YYEKEE in the germline V gene (reference sequence). The CDR3 DNA reads as TGTGCCAGCAGCTGGGGGGCGGGGCTAAACACCGGGGAGCTGTTTTTT. Its translation is CASSWGAGLNTGELFF. The entire variable domain, with the rest obtained from reference TRBV5-5 and TRBJ2-2, is as follows: DAGVTQSPTHLIKTRGQQVTLRCSPISGHKSVSWYQQVLGQGPQFIFQYYEKEERGRGNFPDRFSARQFPNYSSELNVNALLLGDSALYLCASSWGAGLNTGELFFGEGSRLTVL.

The rearrangement uses TRBV11-2 and TRBJ2-5, with D hard to call. V lost 3 bases and J lost 5, with 7 bases in between. This CDR3 comprises 12 residues. The V gene's germline CDR1 is SGHAT and CDR2 FQNNGV. The DNA of the CDR3 is TGTGCCAGCAGCTTCCCATCGGAGACCCAGTACTTC. Translating it yields CASSFPSETQYF.

The gene calls are TRBV5-1 and TRBJ2-6, with 11 bases lining up with TRBD2. The CDR3 length is 15 residues. V was clipped by 4 bases and J by 5 bases; unmatched bases: 2. The germline CDR1 and CDR2 sequences are SGHRS and YFSETQ. The CDR3 region is CASSPSGRRANVLTF. The CDR3 DNA reads TGCGCCAGCAGCCCTAGCGGGAGGAGGGCCAACGTCCTGACTTTC.

The genes are TRBV7-9 and TRBJ2-7; TRBD2 matches 9 bases. This CDR3 region has 16 residues. V dropped 5 bases and J dropped 0; count of bases not matched to a gene: 8. Germline V gives CDR1 SEHNR, CDR2 FQNEAQ (reference sequence). Here the CDR3 reads CASSPTAGGTSYEQYF. CDR3 DNA sequence: TGTGCCAGCAGCCCAACAGCGGGGGGAACCTCCTACGAGCAGTACTTC.

The CDR3 spells CASKLDRVAYGYTF. The CDR3 DNA reads as TGTGCCAGTAAGCTCGACAGGGTAGCTTATGGCTACACCTTC. V is TRBV19 and J is TRBJ1-2; 7 bases agree with TRBD1. This CDR3 is built from 14 residues. V shed 7 bases, J shed 5 bases, and the junction held 10 bases outside the gene matches. Germline-derived CDR1 and CDR2 are LNHDA and SQIVND (reference sequence).

A single count supports this clone. The rearrangement uses TRBV2 and TRBJ1-2, with 11 positions matching TRBD1. The junction had 7 bases not matched to a gene; V was cut back by 5 bases and J by 8 bases. CDR3 size: 14 residues. Looked up from germline, CDR1 is SNHLY and CDR2 is FYNNEI. CDR3 bases: TGTGCCAGCAGTCCGGACAGGGGGCGCGGAGGCTACACCTTC. Translating it yields CASSPDRGRGGYTF.

The chain employs TRBV7-9 and TRBJ2-1, with a tentative D call TRBD2 (5 bases). The CDR3 is 17 amino acids. The V end was cut by 0 bases, the J end by 8 bases, with 20 bases between. Germline values: CDR1 SEHNR, CDR2 FQNEAQ (reference sequence). This CDR3 is CASSLASGGYSSDEQFF. CDR3 in DNA: TGTGCCAGCAGCTTAGCTTCGGGCGGGTATAGTAGCGATGAGCAGTTCTTC. Full variable domain (missing parts from reference TRBV7-9 and TRBJ2-1): DTGVSQNPRHKITKRGQNVTFRCDPISEHNRLYWYRQTLGQGPEFLTYFQNEAQLEKSRLLSDRFSAERPKGSFSTLEIQRTEQGDSAMYLCASSLASGGYSSDEQFFGPGTRLTVL.

V and J are TRBV13 and TRBJ2-7, with no clear D. Per the germline V gene, CDR1 is PRHDT and CDR2 is FYEKMQ (reference sequence). The CDR3 loop spans 14 amino acids. The ends were cut back, 4 bases at V and 2 bases at J, with 12 bases in the middle. This CDR3 is CASSSLDRAYEQYF. The CDR3 nucleotides read TGTGCCAGCAGCTCGTTGGACCGAGCCTACGAGCAGTACTTC.

This rearrangement joins TRBV4-2 to TRBJ2-1; 7 bases map to TRBD1. J lost 1 base, V lost 1 base, and 1 base had no gene match. Germline values: CDR1 LGHNA, CDR2 YNFKEQ. This CDR3 has 15 residues. For the CDR3, the DNA is TGTGCCAGCAGCCAAGCAGGGGGTTCCTACAATGAGCAGTTCTTC. This encodes CASSQAGGSYNEQFF.

The V gene is TRBV7-6, the J gene TRBJ2-2; D could derive from TRBD1 or TRBD2 (5 bases each). V lost 2 bases and J 4 bases, leaving 14 bases between the germline ends. This CDR3 region has 16 residues. CDR1 is SGHVS, CDR2 FNYEAQ, per germline. This chain's CDR3 is CASSLNGEGPTGELFF. CDR3 in DNA: TGTGCCAGCAGCTTAAATGGCGAGGGGCCCACCGGGGAGCTGTTTTTT.

V gene TRBV28 combines with J gene TRBJ1-2, with D perhaps matching TRBD1 (6 bases). V was shortened by 4 bases and J by 4 bases, with 22 bases between the two germline ends. Per the germline V gene, CDR1 is MDHEN and CDR2 is SYDVKM. This CDR3 is 17 amino acids long. CDR3 sequence (DNA): TGTGCCAGCAGTTCCCCGGGGGCTCATGGAGGGGTCTATGGCTACACCTTC. This encodes CASSSPGAHGGVYGYTF.

A word on this clone: A read error may account for a junction end that differs from germline. The chain recombines TRBV28 with TRBJ2-7; D call uncertain. Germline V lookup: CDR1 MDHEN, CDR2 SYDVKM. The CDR3 has 11 amino acids. The CDR3 DNA reads as TGCGCGGTTTTCGGATCCTACGAGCAGTACTTC. Translated: CAVFGSYEQYF.

The chain has TRBV7-3 and TRBJ2-2; no clear D gene. CDR3 length equals 13 residues. Germline CDR1 is SGHTA and CDR2 is FQGTGA. V was clipped by 5 bases and J by 8 bases, with 12 bases between them. CDR3 coding DNA: TGTGCCAGCAGCCCTATGCGAGAGGGGGAGCTGTTTTTT. Protein: CASSPMREGELFF.

The rearrangement uses TRBV5-4 and TRBJ2-7; D gene uncertain. Germline V lookup: CDR1 SGHNT, CDR2 YYREEE (reference sequence). The CDR3 is 12 residues long. With 8 bases removed from V and 0 bases from J, the gap between germline ends came to 9 bases. The CDR3 spells CARPSSSYEQYF. The CDR3 coding sequence is TGTGCCAGGCCCTCTAGCTCCTACGAGCAGTACTTC.

This chain connects TRBV10-2 to TRBJ2-3; the match to TRBD2 covers 8 bases. Losses at the gene ends were 4 bases for V and 2 bases for J; bases not matched to a gene: 8. There are 16 residues in the CDR3. Germline V lookup: CDR1 WSHSY, CDR2 SAAADI. The DNA for the CDR3 is TGCGCCAGCAGTGGGGGTCGGGAGGGCCCCACAGATACGCAGTATTTT. Residues: CASSGGREGPTDTQYF.

CDR3 region: CASSSGQSWDQPQHF. The CDR3 DNA reads TGTGCCAGCAGCTCGGGACAGTCTTGGGATCAGCCCCAGCATTTT. The gene calls are TRBV9 and TRBJ1-5, with TRBD1 matching 7 bases. Germline V gene sequence: CDR1 SGDLS, CDR2 YYNGEE. The CDR3 extends over 15 amino acids. J lost 5 bases, V lost 4 bases, and 9 bases had no gene match.

This clone occurred once. The chain employs TRBV19 and TRBJ2-7; a possible D gene is TRBD2 (7 bases). There are 13 residues in the CDR3. Deletions cut 6 bases from V and 5 bases from J, with 14 bases between. Germline CDR1 LNHDA, CDR2 SQIVND (reference sequence). The CDR3 spells CASSRGGGDEQYF. CDR3 nucleotides: TGTGCCAGTAGCCGTGGAGGGGGGGACGAGCAGTACTTC.

The chain has TRBV7-8 and TRBJ1-5; no reliable D call. The CDR3 extends over 16 amino acids. The germline V and J ends were trimmed by 5 bases and 7 bases, with 21 bases remaining between them. Germline values: CDR1 SGHVS, CDR2 FQNEAQ. The CDR3 region is CASSASLLLRGQPQHF. CDR3 sequence (DNA): TGTGCCAGCAGCGCATCCCTTCTCCTTCGAGGGCAGCCCCAGCATTTT.